This T cell receptor beta chain was identified in a study of blood T cells in healthy people across ages. General study findings and limits: There was a strong correlation between TCR beta diversity and naive T cell percentage.

This clonotype showed up just a few times. Its antigen remains unidentified. A second roughly 7 to 12 cycle PCR used barcoded and J-beta primers. Researchers report that a template-switch adaptor with 12 random nucleotides tagged each cDNA molecule. Sequencing of every sample gave 2.5 million or more CDR3-containing paired-end reads. TCRdb reprocessed the 5' RACE reads with MiXCR, giving one entry per CDR3 protein. The sample contains about 2 million distinct CDR3 sequences, roughly 50% of which appear only once. Donors ranged from about 6 to 95 years old and were healthy Caucasians in Russia. Germline CDR1 SQVTM, CDR2 ANQGSEA. The ends were cut back, 4 bases at V and 4 bases at J, with 16 bases in the middle. CDR3 length: 14 amino acids.

The chain uses TRBV29-1 and TRBJ1-2, with D perhaps TRBD1 (5 bases). This sequence was found in a woman aged 40 to 50 in good health. The sequenced material came from blood. The CDR3, as DNA: TGCAGCGTTGTGGCTCAGGGTCCGCCCTATGGCTACACCTTC. It codes for CSVVAQGPPYGYTF.